The 10 T cell receptor beta chains listed next were all sequenced from one sample in a study of blood T cell repertoires in COVID-19. The method was immunoSEQ multiplex PCR; TCRdb's version includes in-frame clones alone and lacks a portion of them. The table includes 150,000 to 200,000 clones, around 84% detected once. The sequencing sample was made of peripheral blood. These receptors all come from a woman in her sixties or seventies with COVID-19, enrolled during active disease.

This clone was recorded only once. The CDR3 protein is CASSPTDRTAKTQYF. The CDR3 nucleotides read TGTGCCAGCAGCCCGACGGACAGGACGGCGAAGACCCAGTACTTC. The chain has TRBV7-8 and TRBJ2-5; TRBD1 agrees at 7 bases. CDR3 length: 15 residues. The V segment lost 5 bases and the J segment 6 bases; nucleotides outside the gene matches: 12. From germline, CDR1 is SGHVS and CDR2 FQNEAQ. The entire variable domain, with the rest obtained from reference TRBV7-8 and TRBJ2-5, is as follows: GAGVSQSPRYKVAKRGQDVALRCDPISGHVSLFWYQQALGQGPEFLTYFQNEAQLDKSGLPSDRFFAERPEGSVSTLKIQRTQQEDSAVYLCASSPTDRTAKTQYFGPGTRLLVL.

The chain is built from TRBV3-1 (or the pseudogene TRBV3-2) and TRBJ1-2, with D unclear. The CDR3 has 14 amino acids. Germline CDR1 LGHDT, CDR2 YNNKEL (reference sequence). The germline V and J ends were trimmed by 4 bases and 7 bases, with 16 bases remaining between them. CDR3 region: CASSRAGVMVGYTF. The CDR3 bases are TGTGCCAGCAGCCGAGCGGGCGTGATGGTTGGCTACACCTTC.

The V and J genes are TRBV28 and TRBJ2-5; D perhaps matches TRBD2 (6 bases). Between the trimmed V and J ends, which lost 2 bases and 3 bases, there was a span of 10 bases. Germline V lookup: CDR1 MDHEN, CDR2 SYDVKM. The CDR3 contains 14 residues. For the CDR3, the DNA is TGTGCCAGCAGTTTAGGCGGGGTGGAAGAGACCCAGTACTTC. Translating it yields CASSLGGVEETQYF.

The chain uses TRBV28 and TRBJ1-2; a weak D match, TRBD1 (5 bases). This CDR3 region has 13 residues. The V gene's germline CDR1 is MDHEN and CDR2 SYDVKM. CDR3 DNA: TGTGTATGCTGGGATGGGGCGAACTATGGCTACACCTTC. It specifies CVCWDGANYGYTF.

The V gene is TRBV10-3, the J gene TRBJ2-1; 10 bases are shared with TRBD2. This CDR3 has 13 residues. Germline trimming cut 6 bases from V and 9 bases from J; bases unmatched to any gene: 5. CDR1 is ENHRY, CDR2 SYGVKD, per germline. CDR3 residues: CAISLSGRGEQFF. In DNA form, the CDR3 reads TGTGCCATCAGCCTGAGCGGGAGGGGTGAGCAGTTCTTC.

This sequence joins TRBV30 and TRBJ2-7, with D maybe TRBD1 (5 bases). This CDR3 spans 15 amino acids. The germline V gene encodes CDR1 GTSNPN and CDR2 SVGIG (reference sequence). V lost 3 bases, J lost 4 bases, and 19 bases lay in between. The CDR3 spells CAWRRFRVEFYEQYF. The CDR3 DNA reads as TGTGCCTGGAGACGATTCAGGGTGGAATTTTACGAGCAGTACTTC.

The chain has TRBV28 and TRBJ2-7; a weak D match, TRBD1 (5 bases). This CDR3 is 12 amino acids long. Looked up from germline, CDR1 is MDHEN and CDR2 is SYDVKM. Deletions cut 8 bases from V and 0 bases from J, with 8 bases between. The DNA for the CDR3 is TGTGCCAGCCAGGACACCTCCTACGAGCAGTACGTC. Its translation is CASQDTSYEQYV.

The chain uses TRBV7-3 and TRBJ1-6, with D unclear. Trimming took 2 bases from V and 7 from J, leaving 9 bases between them. The CDR3 contains 14 residues. Germline loops: CDR1 SGHTA, CDR2 FQGTGA. CDR3 sequence: CASSLYQVNSPLHF. The CDR3 DNA reads TGTGCCAGCAGCTTATATCAGGTCAATTCACCCCTCCACTTT.

The chain's CDR3 is CASSADRYSSYGQYV. CDR3 DNA: TGTGCCAGCAGCGCCGACAGGTACAGCTCCTACGGGCAGTACGTC. This chain uses TRBV6-5 with TRBJ2-7; the D gene is possibly TRBD1 (6 bases). The CDR3 totals 15 residues. Germline CDR1 MNHEY, CDR2 SVGAGI.

The chain has TRBV11-3 and TRBJ2-5, with D possibly being TRBD1 (5 bases). CDR1 is SGHNT, CDR2 YENEEA, per germline. V was clipped by 0 bases and J by 5 bases, with 13 bases between them. CDR3 length: 15 amino acids. The CDR3 spells CASSLDHGASETQYF. CDR3 in DNA: TGTGCCAGCAGCTTAGATCATGGGGCTTCGGAGACCCAGTACTTC.